This TCR beta chain is drawn from a study of T cell responses to AZD1222 COVID-19 vaccine. Second doses were pooled across both intervals (about 4 or about 12 weeks). The assay was immunoSEQ multiplex PCR, and TCRdb's table has in-frame clones only and misses some. Of about 59,000 clones in the sample, roughly nine tenths are singletons; the top ten hold about 6.3%. In germline, CDR1 is SGHNT, CDR2 YENEEA. The V and J ends lost 1 base and 4 bases, in that order; junction bases with no gene match: 5. There are 15 residues in the CDR3. This TCR was sampled from an adult who received the AZD1222 COVID-19 vaccine. The sample in question was peripheral blood, obtained 28 days after the second AZD1222 dose. The V and J genes are TRBV11-3 and TRBJ2-3; TRBD1 matches at 7 bases. The CDR3 DNA reads as TGTGCCAGCAGCTTAGTGTCAGGGGGACCAGATACGCAGTATTTT. Amino acid sequence: CASSLVSGGPDTQYF.